This is a list of T cell receptor beta chains from one sample in a study of blood T cells in healthy people across ages. TCRdb analysed the 5' RACE reads with MiXCR anew, one entry per CDR3 protein. The table includes roughly 730,000 distinct CDR3 sequences, around 50% detected once. The material sequenced was blood. The receptors come from a man in his forties or fifties in good health. CDR3s include the opening cysteine and the closing phenylalanine or tryptophan. The order of the fields is J gene, clone size, V gene, D gene, CDR3 DNA, CDR3 protein. D genes are given only for firm matches. Clone size, where shown, is once, few, many, or a class for clones that have expanded.

>TRBJ1-2|.|TRBV3-1|.
TGTGCCAGCAGCCAAGGTCGGCAGGGGTATCACTATGGCTACACCTTC
CASSQGRQGYHYGYTF
>TRBJ2-4|few|TRBV5-8|.
TGTGCCAGCAGCTTGAAATATTTAGCCAAAAACATTCAGTACTTC
CASSLKYLAKNIQYF
>TRBJ1-2|.|TRBV28|.
TGTGCCAGCAGCGTCCCGCCCCCGGGGGCATCGTCTAACTATGGCTACACCTTC
CASSVPPPGASSNYGYTF
>TRBJ2-5|.|TRBV7-6|TRBD2
TGTGCCAGCAGCTTAGGTGCGGCGGGAGGAGGGCAAGAGACCCAGTACTTC
CASSLGAAGGGQETQYF
>TRBJ1-2|.|TRBV28|TRBD1
TGTGCCAGCAGTATACCTAACAGGGGAGACACCTTC
CASSIPNRGDTF
>TRBJ2-3|.|TRBV29-1|TRBD1
TGCAGCGCTACACAGGGGGGTGGCACAGATACGCAGTATTTT
CSATQGGGTDTQYF
>TRBJ2-7|.|TRBV19|TRBD1
TGTGCCAGTAGTTGCAGACGACAGGGTGCGTACGAGCAGTACTTC
CASSCRRQGAYEQYF
>TRBJ2-1|.|TRBV20-1|TRBD2
TGCAGTGCTAGAGATCTAGCGGGGGGGAGTAATGAGCAGTTCTTC
CSARDLAGGSNEQFF
>TRBJ1-2|.|TRBV6-2/TRBV6-3|.
TGTGCCAGCCAGACTTCTCCGGAGGGCCATAACTATGGCTACACCTTC
CASQTSPEGHNYGYTF
>TRBJ2-7|.|TRBV6-6|.
TGTGCCAGCAGCAACGGACAGATATACGAGCAGTACTTC
CASSNGQIYEQYF
>TRBJ2-5|.|TRBV25-1|.
TGTGCCAGCAGTGACTGGGGGCCAGAGACCCAGTACTTC
CASSDWGPETQYF
>TRBJ2-7|.|TRBV21-1|.
TGTGCCAGCAGCAAATCCCCACCCGGGGTACCATACGAGCAGTACTTC
CASSKSPPGVPYEQYF
>TRBJ1-2|few|TRBV11-3|TRBD1
TGTGCCAGCAGCTTAACCCGCAGGGGGGACTATGGCTACACCTTC
CASSLTRRGDYGYTF
>TRBJ2-7|once|TRBV11-1|TRBD1
TGTGCCAGCAGCTCTCCCCGGGACAGTCTTTACGAGCAGTACTTC
CASSSPRDSLYEQYF
>TRBJ2-1|.|TRBV7-8|TRBD2
TGTGCCAGCAGCCCCCTCAGCGGGGGGGCGCGGAATGAGCAGTTCTTC
CASSPLSGGARNEQFF
>TRBJ2-1|.|TRBV3-1|TRBD1
TGTGCCAGCAGCCCCATCGGGACAGGGGGAAAGGGGCAGTTCTTC
CASSPIGTGGKGQFF
>TRBJ2-1|.|TRBV20-1|.
TGCAGTGCGGTCCCGGGGACATCACCCTACAATGAGCAGTTCTTC
CSAVPGTSPYNEQFF
>TRBJ2-1|few|TRBV12-5|TRBD2
TGTGCTAGTGGTTTCTTGTTTAGGGGACTAGCGGGAGGGCAAATGAGGGATGAGCAGTTCTTC
CASGFLFRGLAGGQMRDEQFF
>TRBJ1-2|few|TRBV6-2/TRBV6-3|.
TGTGCCAGCAGTGACCCGGGAGAATCTCACTATGGCTACACCTTC
CASSDPGESHYGYTF
>TRBJ2-5|few|TRBV12-3/TRBV12-4|.
TGTGCCAGCAGTTTCGGCTCGTCCCAGGGGACCCAGTACTTC
CASSFGSSQGTQYF
>TRBJ2-3|.|TRBV9|.
TGTGCCAGCAGCGGGCCCGCAAGCCAAAGCACAGATACGCAGTATTTT
CASSGPASQSTDTQYF
>TRBJ1-6|.|TRBV7-2|.
TGTGCCAGTAGCTGGGATGGCCCGTCACCCCTCCACTTT
CASSWDGPSPLHF
>TRBJ2-7|.|TRBV20-1|TRBD2
TGCAGTGCGACTAGCTTCCCCGGGGCGGGAGGCAGCACCTACGAGCAGTACTTC
CSATSFPGAGGSTYEQYF
>TRBJ2-7|.|TRBV3-1|.
TGTGCCAGCAGCCAAGAGGTTGGAGGAGTAGTTGCCTACGAGCAGTACTTC
CASSQEVGGVVAYEQYF
>TRBJ2-3|few|TRBV9|TRBD2
TGTGCCAGCAGCGTCGCGGGAGACTCAGATACGCAGTATTTT
CASSVAGDSDTQYF
>TRBJ2-1|.|TRBV5-6|.
TGTGCCAGCAGCTTGGAACAGACCCGGGAGTTCTTC
CASSLEQTREFF
>TRBJ1-1|.|TRBV7-2|TRBD1
TGTGCCAGCAGCATAGAGGACAGGGTTTTATCCACTGAAGCTTTCTTT
CASSIEDRVLSTEAFF
>TRBJ1-6|once|TRBV7-9|TRBD1
TGTGCCAGCAGCACCGGGACAGATAATTCACCCCTCCACTTT
CASSTGTDNSPLHF
>TRBJ2-3|.|TRBV3-1|TRBD2
TGTGCCAGCAGCTTGTCTGGACTAGCATTGGAAGATACGCAGTATTTT
CASSLSGLALEDTQYF